This T cell receptor beta chain comes out of a study of blood T cell repertoires in COVID-19. Study as a whole: From the United States, Italy and Spain came samples of acute and convalescent COVID-19. PBMCs, B-cell-depleted T cells, or T cells provided the cDNA or gDNA that made up the material.

This clone was counted a single time. Original analysis: Estimates of nucleated cell counts were drawn from the amplification of reference gene primers. Data came from immunoSEQ multiplex PCR; TCRdb stores just in-frame clones and leaves some out. Clone size and the V and J calls come from that table; the DNA yielded D and trimming. This sample has approximately 220,000 clones; 80% to 90% occur once, and the top ten carry roughly 2.8%. This clonotype originated in a man aged 45-60 years who had recovered from COVID-19. Sequenced material: peripheral blood.

CDR3 region: CASSLRSGINTEAFF. The CDR3, as DNA: TGTGCCAGCAGCTTACGATCGGGGATCAACACTGAAGCTTTCTTT. This chain joins TRBV7-8 and TRBJ1-1; D unresolved. Trimming took 2 bases from V and 2 from J, leaving 12 bases between them. From germline, CDR1 is SGHVS and CDR2 FQNEAQ. The CDR3 covers 15 residues.